This entry features one T cell receptor beta chain sequence. Its antigen remains undetermined. No base qualities exist here, and no much larger clone lies one base off it. The data derive from a study of cytomegalovirus exposure and HLA in healthy donors (dated by TCRdb to 2017 to 2019). In the study overall: According to an earlier analysis of 587 of the donors, about 179 million T cells yielded over 90 million unique TCR beta sequences and about 300 Gb of sequence data. An early release that covered about 600 HLA-typed donors contained approximately 320 gigabases of sequencing data and roughly 84 million unique TCR sequences. The genetic ancestry cluster associated with self-reported Caucasian donors included 81% of the roughly 390 genotyped donors. The study was designed to test whether signatures of past pathogen exposure could be identified by cataloging public T cell receptors. The study profiled the T cell repertoires of 500 to 800 subjects by immunosequencing and related them to cytomegalovirus serostatus. Along with the approximately 650-subject first cohort, a separate validation cohort of roughly 110 different subjects was used. High-throughput TCR immunosequencing, statistical association of individual TCRs with disease status, and machine learning were combined to predict cytomegalovirus infection status. To study patterns of TCR occurrence, a later analysis re-analyzed previously published TCR beta repertoires from just over 650 donors and added high-resolution HLA genotyping. Rather than using new phenotypic data, the later analysis identified candidate immune exposures from TCR beta sequences and from how often those sequences occurred across donors. An earlier analysis of fewer than 750 of the donors used high-throughput TCR beta sequencing to judge whether each TCR beta V gene segment behaved as functional or pseudogenic. Donor age, sex, ethnicity and CMV serostatus were compiled together with the repertoire data. A later genetic analysis took genome-wide SNP genotypes for about 60% of the roughly 670 donors and used that subset as a discovery cohort. Every discovery cohort repertoire had been produced on one sequencing platform. HLA typing included class I and class II loci at four-digit resolution. The number of donors typed differed by locus, with 629-630 for A, B, C, DRB1 and DQB1, 522 for DQA1, 600 to 610 for DPA1, and 472 for DPB1. Because of strong linkage in the cohort, 4 to 6 DR-DQ haplotypes were treated as single units for association and clustering. Among 398 genotyped donors of the cohort, an average of approximately 200,000 unique TCR beta nucleotide sequences was sequenced per donor, of which 15% to 20% were non-productive.

The method behind the library was the immunoSEQ multiplex PCR assay. A mixture of 60 forward primers for TCR Vbeta segments and 13 reverse primers for TCR Jbeta segments was used in the multiplex PCR. The CDR3 region of rearranged TCR beta genes was amplified from genomic DNA with a multiplex PCR assay. Amplified TCR beta libraries were sequenced as 87-base-pair reads on the Illumina HiSeq System. Per the authors' processing: A later analysis tallied approximately 87 million unique TCR beta chains across the 700 or so repertoires, and around 9.9 million of those chains were shared by two or more donors. A nearest-neighbor algorithm error-corrected the raw reads and collapsed the reads into unique sequences, merging closely related sequences to remove PCR and sequencing errors. Alignment of CDR3 sequences to IMGT reference sequences was used to assign V, D and J gene segments. For a sequence to be retained, at least a six-nucleotide match to both a V gene segment and a J gene segment was required. Rearrangements were called productive when the CDR3 lacked stop codons and stayed in frame with V and J; all others were non-productive. CDR3 was defined according to IMGT convention as the region running from the second conserved V-encoded cysteine to the conserved J-encoded phenylalanine. The earlier analysis of about 560 of the donors excluded any sequence lacking an unambiguous match to a single V gene segment. In an earlier analysis of approximately 590 of the donors, a V segment was called functional when productive rearrangements were above 56.7%, and segregating when the standard deviation between donors exceeded 5%. A statistical classification framework was built to diagnose cytomegalovirus status from the catalog of TCR beta chain sequences. In a later analysis, TCR nucleotide sequences were compared against IMGT/GENE-DB human TR gene sequences so that V and J genes could be assigned. Using the TCRdist pipeline, a later analysis assigned CDR3 sequences along with most-parsimonious VDJ recombination scenarios. In a later analysis, every TCR beta chain was defined by the combination of its CDR3 amino acid sequence and its V-gene family, and reads without a unique V-gene family were dropped. To address suspected cross-contamination and a sequencing artifact, a later analysis removed approximately 590 highly shared, low-generation-probability nucleotide sequences. In a later analysis, a clonal expansion index for each public chain was calculated from normalized within-repertoire ranks of inferred template counts. In a later analysis, generation probabilities were computed with a VDJ recombination model fitted to out-of-frame rearrangements, and the resulting probabilities were checked against IGoR. A later analysis scored TCR-TCR, TCR-HLA and TCR-CMV co-occurrence with hypergeometric tests, applying a repertoire-size bias correction to TCR pairs. A later analysis estimated false discovery rates by permuting HLA or CMV assignments 20 times. In a later analysis, co-occurring TCRs were grouped with DBSCAN, and TCRdist sequence similarity was added when clustering was performed within HLA-allele-positive subsets. Repertoires with fewer than 30,000 or more than 120,000 public chains, plus five repertoires with anomalous nucleotide sharing, were excluded from co-occurrence clustering. TCRdb mirrors the immuneACCESS table, restricted to in-frame sequences. Some clones are absent from its copies; in checked studies, under half trace to an unresolved V gene, and the reason for the others is unknown. Clone size and V and J calls were adopted from that table, with D and trimming inferred from the DNA. The sample table lists around 140,000 clones, 76% of them with a count of one. 1.5% to 2% of the sample is in the top ten clones.

CDR1 and CDR2 are drawn from the germline V gene: SGDLS, YYNGEE. Including cysteine and phenylalanine, the CDR3 has 19 amino acids. Only CDR3 DNA is held: 57 bases, read in frame from base 1. V sheds 4 bases and J sheds 0 bases, leaving 25 bases between their ends. The cohort was made up of hundreds of healthy bone marrow donors. At the time of sampling, every cohort member was nominally healthy, though immune exposures that went unrecorded were likely present. The donor was CMV seronegative and belonged to the group of around 400 seronegative cohort members. A peripheral blood sample was provided by each donor, and peripheral blood mononuclear cells were used for TCR beta sequencing. The Qiagen DNeasy Blood Extraction Kit was used to extract genomic DNA from the blood cell samples. Overall study results and their limits: An earlier analysis of 587 of the donors showed that most TCR beta V segments appeared in productive rearrangements either about 90% or about 30% of the time, which broadly matched IMGT annotations. At a false discovery rate of 0.05, a later analysis linked about 17,000 TCR beta sequences to specific HLA alleles. While some public TCRs were present in many individuals, most TCR sequences turned up only very rarely across donors. Presence/absence analyses assumed roughly uniform sequencing depth across donors, an assumption that may not hold. Immune exposure information for the cohort was limited to CMV serostatus. Because counts were too low, fewer than 20 rarely observed V segments, including chromosome 9 orphons, were excluded from the earlier analysis of a few hundred of the donors. Compared with equally common non-associated chains, HLA-associated TCR beta chains in a later analysis were more clonally expanded and had lower generation probabilities. An association between a missense DCLRE1C variant and V-gene and J-gene trimming of TCR beta chains was found in a later genetic analysis and replicated in an independent cohort. Cytomegalovirus status was reported to be diagnosed by the classifier with high specificity and sensitivity in both the original and validation cohorts. The authors suggested that the approach could potentially be generalized to other disease states and immunological phenotypes. A later genetic analysis reported fewer N-insertions in productive TCRs among donors in an Asian-associated ancestry cluster than the approximately 670-donor mean. A further reported finding was that TCR beta sequences accurately predicted the HLA-A and HLA-B alleles for most subjects in the first cohort. Only TCR beta chains were sequenced in this cohort, and the absence of alpha or paired-chain data limited detectable features. Linkage disequilibrium might explain the correlated functional status among segregating V segments, but an unknown experimental factor could not be ruled out. The study gave a list of 150 to 200 TCR beta chains associated with cytomegalovirus. A few of the identified cytomegalovirus-associated TCR beta chains were confirmed in vitro to be specific for cytomegalovirus antigens. In a later analysis, most CMV-associated TCR beta chains were found to appear HLA-restricted, with HLA associations seemingly driven largely by CMV exposure. A group of highly shared sequence variants was considered likely to be a technical artifact of the sequencing pipeline. The 87-base-pair reads could not distinguish some IMGT-functional V segments, including TRBV6-2 and TRBV6-3, so those segments were excluded. HLA typing was unavailable for some donors at each locus, so association tests used only the typed subset. A later analysis found that TCR association rates varied across HLA loci, with DRB1 alleles showing the most associated TCRs and HLA-C alleles the fewest. Strong co-occurrence of HLA alleles, especially DR and DQ, made assigning TCR associations to individual alleles difficult. According to a later analysis, parvovirus B19, influenza, CMV and Epstein-Barr virus appeared linked to several top co-occurrence clusters.

The sequence was obtained from a man in his forties or fifties in good health and CMV-seronegative. Input material: PBMCs. This chain is built from TRBV9 and TRBJ1-1; the D gene lacks a confident call. The CDR3 sequence is CASSRSHLPIDHMNTEAFF. The sequenced DNA: TGTGCCAGCAGCCGGAGTCATCTTCCGATAGACCACATGAACACTGAAGCTTTCTTT.